The entry below gives a single TCR beta chain sequence along with its context. The CDR3 is 17 amino acids. Looked up from germline, CDR1 is GTSNPN and CDR2 is SVGIG (reference sequence). The J segment lost 3 bases and the V segment lost 0 bases, leaving 9 bases of the junction unmatched. Original processing notes: Amplified reference gene primers provided the basis for estimating nucleated cell counts. The method was immunoSEQ multiplex PCR; TCRdb's version includes in-frame clones alone and lacks a portion of them. The DNA gave D and trimming, while V, J and clone size come from that table. This table has around 300,000 clones, more than 75% appearing once. This entry belongs to a study of blood T cell repertoires in COVID-19. Background on the study: Two negative PCRs, clearance, or symptom resolution had been documented for recovered Cohort 3 donors. Sites across the United States, Italy and Spain contributed samples from acute and convalescent COVID-19.

This clonotype was obtained from a woman aged 60-70 years in a cohort exposed to, infected with or recovered from COVID-19 (not recorded which). Specimen: PBMCs or T cells enriched from blood (not recorded which). V is TRBV30 and J is TRBJ2-7; TRBD2 matches at 12 bases. CDR3 sequence reads: CAWSVSRTSGAFYEQYF. The CDR3 bases are TGTGCCTGGAGTGTATCCCGGACTAGCGGGGCCTTCTACGAGCAGTACTTC.